Listed below are T cell receptor beta chains from one sample, sequenced in a study of blood T cell repertoires in COVID-19. The repertoire was sequenced with immunoSEQ multiplex PCR; TCRdb's copy has only in-frame clones and lacks some. The table shows 250,000 to 400,000 clones, with about 90% occurring only once. Sample: peripheral blood. These receptors originate from a young woman with COVID-19, enrolled during active disease. Each CDR3 is given with its conserved first and last residue. The D gene is left open where the match is weak. Clone size is stated in some rows and not others, as once, few, many or a class when expanded.

j_call: TRBJ1-1; v_call: TRBV7-8; clone_size: .; d_call: .; cdr3_nt: TGTGCCAGCAGCCCCTGGGCGGGGACGGAGAACACTGAAGCTTTCTTT; cdr3_aa: CASSPWAGTENTEAFF
j_call: TRBJ1-6; v_call: TRBV28; clone_size: .; d_call: .; cdr3_nt: TGTGCCAGCTCACTGTCACCGACAGGTCGTTCACCCCTCCACTTT; cdr3_aa: CASSLSPTGRSPLHF
j_call: TRBJ2-1; v_call: TRBV12-5; clone_size: .; d_call: TRBD1; cdr3_nt: TGTGCTAGTGGTTTGTTTTTTCTTGGGGTCACAGGGGGCTCTCACAATGAGCAGTTCTTC; cdr3_aa: CASGLFFLGVTGGSHNEQFF
j_call: TRBJ2-1; v_call: TRBV19; clone_size: .; d_call: TRBD2; cdr3_nt: TGTGCCAGTAGTATAGTCCATTGGGACGGGACTAGCTCCTACAATGAGCAGTTCTTC; cdr3_aa: CASSIVHWDGTSSYNEQFF
j_call: TRBJ1-1; v_call: TRBV10-3; clone_size: .; d_call: .; cdr3_nt: TGTGCCATGCACGGGGGAGGGAACACTGAAGCTTTCTTT; cdr3_aa: CAMHGGGNTEAFF
j_call: TRBJ2-2; v_call: TRBV12-3/TRBV12-4; clone_size: .; d_call: TRBD1; cdr3_nt: TGTGCCAGCAGGACAGGGTACACCGGGGAGCTGTTTTTT; cdr3_aa: CASRTGYTGELFF
j_call: TRBJ1-5; v_call: TRBV4-2; clone_size: .; d_call: .; cdr3_nt: TGTGCCAGCAGCCCTGCTGACAGCACTAATCAGCCCCAGCATTTT; cdr3_aa: CASSPADSTNQPQHF
j_call: TRBJ2-2; v_call: TRBV5-1; clone_size: .; d_call: TRBD1; cdr3_nt: TGCGCCAGCAGCCCCTCGACAGGGATAAACACCGGGGAGCTGTTTTTT; cdr3_aa: CASSPSTGINTGELFF
j_call: TRBJ1-2; v_call: TRBV28; clone_size: .; d_call: TRBD1; cdr3_nt: TGTGCCAGCAGTTTGTACGGGACAGGCTATGGCTACACCTTC; cdr3_aa: CASSLYGTGYGYTF
j_call: TRBJ1-4; v_call: TRBV30; clone_size: .; d_call: .; cdr3_nt: TGTGCCTGGAGTGTGCAGGGCGCTAATGAAAAACTGTTTTTT; cdr3_aa: CAWSVQGANEKLFF
j_call: TRBJ1-1; v_call: TRBV28; clone_size: .; d_call: .; cdr3_nt: TGTGCCAGCAGTTTAATATGGGGGGACACTGAAGCTTTCTTT; cdr3_aa: CASSLIWGDTEAFF
j_call: TRBJ1-6; v_call: TRBV30; clone_size: .; d_call: .; cdr3_nt: TGTGCCTGGGGGAAGGGGGACCTCTCACCCCTCCACTTT; cdr3_aa: CAWGKGDLSPLHF
j_call: TRBJ2-3; v_call: TRBV5-4; clone_size: .; d_call: TRBD2; cdr3_nt: TGTGCCAGCAGCTTGCAGCGGGAGCGGGGGACAGATACGCAGTATTTT; cdr3_aa: CASSLQRERGTDTQYF
j_call: TRBJ2-3; v_call: TRBV27; clone_size: .; d_call: TRBD2; cdr3_nt: TGTGCCAGCAGTACTTTGGCTAGCGGGGGTTCGGTAGATACGCAGTATTTT; cdr3_aa: CASSTLASGGSVDTQYF
j_call: TRBJ2-1; v_call: TRBV3-1/TRBV3-2; clone_size: .; d_call: TRBD2; cdr3_nt: TGTGCCAGCAGCCGGACTAGCGGGAATGAGCAGTTCTTC; cdr3_aa: CASSRTSGNEQFF
j_call: TRBJ1-4; v_call: TRBV19; clone_size: few; d_call: TRBD1; cdr3_nt: TGTGCCAGTAGTGCGACAGGGGCCGGAGGAGAAAAACTGTTTTTT; cdr3_aa: CASSATGAGGEKLFF
j_call: TRBJ2-1; v_call: TRBV18; clone_size: .; d_call: TRBD2; cdr3_nt: TGTGCCAGCTCACCACGAGGATTAGGGACTAGCTCCTACAATGAGCAGTTCTTC; cdr3_aa: CASSPRGLGTSSYNEQFF
j_call: TRBJ2-7; v_call: TRBV28; clone_size: .; d_call: TRBD1; cdr3_nt: TGTGCCAGCAGTCGACCATCATATCAGACAGGGCACGAGCAGTACTTC; cdr3_aa: CASSRPSYQTGHEQYF
j_call: TRBJ2-1; v_call: TRBV4-1; clone_size: few; d_call: TRBD1; cdr3_nt: TGCGCCAGCAGCCAGAGTGGACAGGGAAATGAGCAGTTCTTC; cdr3_aa: CASSQSGQGNEQFF
j_call: TRBJ1-2; v_call: TRBV30; clone_size: .; d_call: TRBD1; cdr3_nt: TGTGCCTGGACTGGGACAGGGGGCGCTCGATATGGCTACACCTTC; cdr3_aa: CAWTGTGGARYGYTF
j_call: TRBJ1-4; v_call: TRBV3-1/TRBV3-2; clone_size: .; d_call: TRBD1; cdr3_nt: TGTGCCAGCAGCTTAGGGACAGGCCCTGAAAAACTGTTTTTT; cdr3_aa: CASSLGTGPEKLFF
j_call: TRBJ2-2; v_call: TRBV3-1/TRBV3-2; clone_size: .; d_call: .; cdr3_nt: TGTGCCAGCAGCCAGGCACAGGGAACCGGGGAGCTGTTTTTT; cdr3_aa: CASSQAQGTGELFF
j_call: TRBJ2-1; v_call: TRBV5-1; clone_size: .; d_call: TRBD1; cdr3_nt: TGCGCCAGCAGCTCCGGCGGGACAGGGGGCTACAATGAGCAGTTCTTC; cdr3_aa: CASSSGGTGGYNEQFF
j_call: TRBJ2-2; v_call: TRBV7-8; clone_size: few; d_call: TRBD2; cdr3_nt: TGTGCCAGCAGCGCCGGGACTAGCGGGAACACCGGGGAGCTGTTTTTT; cdr3_aa: CASSAGTSGNTGELFF
j_call: TRBJ2-7; v_call: TRBV25-1; clone_size: .; d_call: TRBD1; cdr3_nt: TGTGCCAGCAGGGGAAACGACAGGGGCGCGGGCCACGAGCAGTACTTC; cdr3_aa: CASRGNDRGAGHEQYF
j_call: TRBJ2-3; v_call: TRBV5-1; clone_size: .; d_call: .; cdr3_nt: TGCGCCAGCAGCCCCAAGAGGAATAGTCCTAGCACAGATACGCAGTATTTT; cdr3_aa: CASSPKRNSPSTDTQYF
j_call: TRBJ1-2; v_call: TRBV6-6; clone_size: .; d_call: .; cdr3_nt: TGTGCCAGCAGTCCGACAGTCGGGGGATATGGCTACACCTTC; cdr3_aa: CASSPTVGGYGYTF
j_call: TRBJ2-1; v_call: TRBV5-6; clone_size: .; d_call: .; cdr3_nt: TGTGCCAGCAGCTTGGGCGGAAACTCCTACAATGAGCAGTTCTTC; cdr3_aa: CASSLGGNSYNEQFF
j_call: TRBJ1-1; v_call: TRBV6-6; clone_size: .; d_call: TRBD1; cdr3_nt: TGTGCCAGCAGTGCACGGGACAGGGGGTTTTTAACTGAAGCTTTCTTT; cdr3_aa: CASSARDRGFLTEAFF
j_call: TRBJ2-1; v_call: TRBV7-8; clone_size: .; d_call: .; cdr3_nt: TGTGCCAGCAGCCCCTCGACTTCCTACAATGAGCAGTTCTTC; cdr3_aa: CASSPSTSYNEQFF
j_call: TRBJ2-7; v_call: TRBV6-1; clone_size: .; d_call: .; cdr3_nt: TGTGCCAGCAGTGAAGCGCTGCCCAGGTCGGCCTACGAGCAGTACTTC; cdr3_aa: CASSEALPRSAYEQYF
j_call: TRBJ1-5; v_call: TRBV28; clone_size: .; d_call: TRBD1; cdr3_nt: TGTGCCAGCAGTCAAGACAGGGGGACGGGTCAGCCCCAGCATTTT; cdr3_aa: CASSQDRGTGQPQHF
j_call: TRBJ2-2; v_call: TRBV7-2; clone_size: .; d_call: TRBD2; cdr3_nt: TGTGCCAGCAGCCCACTGGCGGGGGGAAACACCGGGGAGCTGTTTTTT; cdr3_aa: CASSPLAGGNTGELFF
j_call: TRBJ2-2; v_call: TRBV10-3; clone_size: .; d_call: TRBD1; cdr3_nt: TGTGCCACCTTGTGGAGATCCGGGACAGGGTTCACCGGGGAGCTGTTTTTT; cdr3_aa: CATLWRSGTGFTGELFF
j_call: TRBJ1-1; v_call: TRBV29-1; clone_size: few; d_call: .; cdr3_nt: TGCAGCGTTGACTGGGGAGCGCTTGAAGCTTTCTTT; cdr3_aa: CSVDWGALEAFF
j_call: TRBJ1-4; v_call: TRBV5-6; clone_size: .; d_call: .; cdr3_nt: TGTGCCAGCAGCTATACAGGGATTGGTGAAAAACTGTTTTTT; cdr3_aa: CASSYTGIGEKLFF
j_call: TRBJ2-2; v_call: TRBV7-3; clone_size: .; d_call: .; cdr3_nt: TGTGCCAGCAGCCCCGAGGGAGACCTCGGGGAGCTGTTTTTT; cdr3_aa: CASSPEGDLGELFF
j_call: TRBJ1-5; v_call: TRBV19; clone_size: .; d_call: .; cdr3_nt: TGTGCCAGTAGTATAGTAGCGGGGGCCAACAATCAGCCCCAGCATTTT; cdr3_aa: CASSIVAGANNQPQHF
j_call: TRBJ1-1; v_call: TRBV7-2; clone_size: .; d_call: TRBD1; cdr3_nt: TGTGCCAGCAGCTTAGGTGCAGGGGGCGGCACTGAAGCTTTCTTT; cdr3_aa: CASSLGAGGGTEAFF
j_call: TRBJ2-1; v_call: TRBV25-1; clone_size: .; d_call: .; cdr3_nt: TGTGCCAGCAGTGAGACTAGTCTGAATGAGCAGTTCTTC; cdr3_aa: CASSETSLNEQFF
j_call: TRBJ2-1; v_call: TRBV28; clone_size: .; d_call: TRBD2; cdr3_nt: TGTGCCAGCAGTTTAGATAGCGGGAGTTCGGGCTACAATGAGCAGTTCTTC; cdr3_aa: CASSLDSGSSGYNEQFF
j_call: TRBJ1-1; v_call: TRBV19; clone_size: .; d_call: .; cdr3_nt: TGTGCCAGTAGTCCCCCAAACAGGGCAGGCACTGAAGCTTTCTTT; cdr3_aa: CASSPPNRAGTEAFF